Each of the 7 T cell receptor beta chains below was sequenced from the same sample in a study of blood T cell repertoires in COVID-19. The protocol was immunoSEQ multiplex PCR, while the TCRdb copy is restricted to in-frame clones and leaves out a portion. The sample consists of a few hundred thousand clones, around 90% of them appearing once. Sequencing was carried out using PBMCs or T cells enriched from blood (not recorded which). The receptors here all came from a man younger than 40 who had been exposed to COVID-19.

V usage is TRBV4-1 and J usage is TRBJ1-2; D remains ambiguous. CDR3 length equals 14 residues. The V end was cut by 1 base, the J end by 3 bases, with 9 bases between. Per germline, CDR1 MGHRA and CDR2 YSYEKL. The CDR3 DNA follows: TGCGCCAGCAGCCAAGGATCGAGGGACTATGGCTACACCTTC. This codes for CASSQGSRDYGYTF.

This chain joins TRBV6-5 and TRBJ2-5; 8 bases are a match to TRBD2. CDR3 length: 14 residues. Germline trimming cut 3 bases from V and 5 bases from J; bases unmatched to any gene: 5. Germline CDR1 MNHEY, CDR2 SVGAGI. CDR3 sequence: CASSYNGGAETQYF. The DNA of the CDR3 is TGTGCCAGCAGTTATAACGGGGGGGCTGAGACCCAGTACTTC.

CDR3 residues: CASSTGRARGGAQFF. In DNA form, the CDR3 reads TGTGCCAGCAGTACCGGTAGGGCTCGGGGGGGGGCGCAGTTCTTC. The chain links TRBV28 to TRBJ2-1, with 8 bases identical to TRBD2. The CDR3 covers 15 residues. The V segment lost 5 bases and the J segment 12 bases; nucleotides outside the gene matches: 15. Germline values: CDR1 MDHEN, CDR2 SYDVKM.

DNA for the CDR3: TGTGCCAGTAGTGCCAAACAGGGGTTCACCGGGGAGCTGTTTTTT. Translating gives CASSAKQGFTGELFF. The J gene is TRBJ2-2, the V gene TRBV19; the match to TRBD1 covers 7 bases. The CDR3 has 15 amino acids. The ends lost 5 bases at V and 4 bases at J; junction bases unmatched: 7. Per germline, CDR1 LNHDA and CDR2 SQIVND (reference sequence).

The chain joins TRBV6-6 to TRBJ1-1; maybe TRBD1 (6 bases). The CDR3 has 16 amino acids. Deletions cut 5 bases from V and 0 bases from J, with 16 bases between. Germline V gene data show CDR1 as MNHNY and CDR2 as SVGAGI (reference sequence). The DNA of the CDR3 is TGTGCCAGCAGTCAAAGACGGGGGGGGCTGAACACTGAAGCTTTCTTT. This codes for CASSQRRGGLNTEAFF.

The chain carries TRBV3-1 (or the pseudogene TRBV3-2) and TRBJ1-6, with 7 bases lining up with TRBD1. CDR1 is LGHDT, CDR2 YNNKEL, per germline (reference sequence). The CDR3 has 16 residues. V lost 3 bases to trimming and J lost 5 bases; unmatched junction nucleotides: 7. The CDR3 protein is CASSHDHDRDNSPLHF. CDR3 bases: TGTGCCAGCAGCCATGACCATGACAGGGATAATTCACCCCTCCACTTT.

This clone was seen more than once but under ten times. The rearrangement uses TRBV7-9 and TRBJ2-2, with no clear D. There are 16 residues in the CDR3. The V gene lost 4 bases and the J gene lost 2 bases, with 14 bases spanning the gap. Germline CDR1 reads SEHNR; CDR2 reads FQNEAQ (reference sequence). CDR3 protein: CASSSTLSENTGELFF. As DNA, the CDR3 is TGTGCCAGCAGCTCCACGCTAAGCGAAAACACCGGGGAGCTGTTTTTT.